This TCR beta chain was sequenced in a study of blood T cell repertoires in COVID-19. Study summary: COVID-19 samples, acute and convalescent, were from the United States, Italy and Spain. Nucleic acid was either cDNA or gDNA, and it came from T cells, B-cell-depleted T cells, or PBMCs.

J lost 1 base, V lost 4 bases, and 4 bases had no gene match. The V gene's germline CDR1 is MGHRA and CDR2 YSYEKL. The CDR3 spans 16 residues. Original data processing: For nucleated cells, counts were estimated from reference gene primer amplification. The protocol was immunoSEQ multiplex PCR, while the TCRdb copy is restricted to in-frame clones and leaves out a portion. The V and J calls and the clone size are those of that table, but D and trimming were determined from the DNA. The sample has approximately 16,000 clones, roughly 86% seen once. This chain links TRBV4-1 with TRBJ2-5; 12 nucleotides line up with TRBD2. The sequenced sample consisted of peripheral blood. The sequence was collected from a human donor in a cohort sampled during active COVID-19. CDR3 DNA sequence: TGCGCCAGCAGCCCCAGACTAGCGGGGGCCCAAGAGACCCAGTACTTC. Translated, it gives CASSPRLAGAQETQYF.